This T cell receptor (delta chain) was found in a study of DNA immune sequencing with unique molecular identifiers. Study-wide context: Buffy-coat γδ T cells, enriched immunomagnetically, supplied the sequenced genomic DNA.

Genomic DNA underwent 32-plex PCR targeting all 8 TRDV and 4 TRDJ genes. A 12-nucleotide UMI was added during around 3 barcoding PCR cycles before adapter PCR. TCRdb reanalysed the multiplex PCR reads with CATT. The table lists several hundred delta-chain clones, 9% to 9.5% of them singletons. The CDR3 consists of 15 residues. The germline CDR1 and CDR2 sequences are GEAIGNYY and EKD. Losses at the gene ends were 2 bases for V and 5 bases for J; bases not matched to a gene: 8. In its sample, this clone is medium-sized. As yet, its antigen is unknown. Study-level findings and limits: TRDV2 with TRDJ1 was the commonest TRD rearrangement in healthy donors.

The chain couples TRDV2 to TRDJ1; 9 nucleotides match TRDD3. The sequencing input was gamma-delta T cells from PBMCs. The receptor's source is a human donor in good health. As DNA, the CDR3 is TGTGCCTGTGACAGGACCGGGGGATACTGGGATAAACTCATCTTT. It yields the protein CACDRTGGYWDKLIF.